Detailed here is one T cell receptor (beta chain). Its antigen remains undetermined. The record has no base qualities; no much larger clone is one base away. The data were obtained in a study of OX40 agonist ivuxolimab in advanced cancers. At the level of the whole study: The costimulatory receptor OX40 (CD134) was targeted by ivuxolimab, a fully human IgG2 agonistic monoclonal antibody. Intravenous ivuxolimab was administered to patients every 2 weeks at six dose levels: 0.01, 0.1, 0.3, 1.5, 3 and 10 mg/kg. Of the approximately 54 patients in dose escalation, around 20 had hepatocellular carcinoma, roughly 15 had melanoma, 9 had renal cell carcinoma and 9 had head and neck cancer. In the dose-escalation cohort, more than 75% of patients were male, and the mean age was approximately 64 years, with a range of about 23 to 90. Patients were allowed to have had prior anti-PD-1, anti-PD-L1 or anti-CTLA-4 therapy, and more than 30% of the dose-escalation patients had previously received checkpoint inhibitors. Partial responses occurred in three dose-escalation patients: two with cutaneous melanoma and one with hepatocellular carcinoma. Peripheral TCRbeta sequencing aimed to test whether ivuxolimab altered TCR sequence diversity and caused clonal T-cell expansion. The monotherapy dose-escalation portion (N ≈ 52 patients) of the phase I ivuxolimab trial is reported in the paper. Overall study results and their limits: Clonal expansion of both CD4+ and CD8+ blood T cells was observed from baseline to week 6 at doses 0.1 to 3.0 mg/kg. After ivuxolimab, CD8+ T cells had more expanded clones than CD4+ T cells on average. Partial responders in the 0.1-3.0 mg/kg groups had among the lowest normalized peripheral clonal expansion, especially among CD8+ T cells. The antigen specificity of the clonally expanded peripheral T cells was not determined. Low levels of normalized T-cell clonal expansion were also shown by some nonresponding patients.

Genomic DNA was extracted from sorted cells for sequencing of the TCRbeta CDR3 region. The immunoSEQ Assay was used to sequence the TCRbeta CDR3 regions. Sourced from immuneACCESS, this table was stored by TCRdb with only in-frame sequences that have V and J called. A share of the clones is absent; for the studies checked, an unresolved V gene accounts for under half, and the remainder has no known explanation. The sample table contains 20,000 to 25,000 clones; only one count was recorded for around 81% of them. Together, the top ten hold 23% of the sample. The trial excluded patients who had a history of autoimmune disease or were on systemic immunosuppression. Peripheral blood for TCR sequencing was drawn from every dose cohort at baseline, at cycle 4 day 1 and at cycle 7 day 1. Samples came from an open-label, multicenter, first-in-human phase I dose-escalation trial of ivuxolimab. Adults with locally advanced or metastatic head and neck squamous cell, hepatocellular, melanoma or renal cell carcinoma were enrolled in the trial. CD4+ and CD8+ T cells were sorted separately from peripheral blood before TCR sequencing.

Ends trimmed: V by 3 bases, J by 2 bases; bases unmatched to a gene: 1. The CDR3 numbers 13 residues from cysteine through phenylalanine. The retained sequence is limited to the CDR3, 39 bases, with the frame set at the first base. CDR1 is given as PRHDT and CDR2 as FYEKMQ, both from the germline V gene (reference sequence). The sample was CD4+ or CD8+ T cells sorted from blood, taken in a trial of the OX40 agonist ivuxolimab. This clonotype originated in an adult with an advanced solid tumor such as melanoma, head and neck, liver or kidney cancer. Recombination joined TRBV13 with TRBJ2-7; the junction holds 7 bases that match TRBD1. The sequence in DNA is TGTGCCAGCAGCTTGGGACAGCCCTACGAGCAGTACTTC. It translates to CASSLGQPYEQYF.